This entry lists 31 T cell receptor beta chains sequenced from one sample in a study of T cell responses to AZD1222 COVID-19 vaccine. Assay used: immunoSEQ multiplex PCR; TCRdb lists only in-frame clones, some missing. The data show some 150,000 clones, around 88% seen once. The material sequenced was peripheral blood, taken on day 0 of AZD1222 vaccination. These receptors came from an adult in good health.

The DNA for the CDR3 is TGTGCCAGCAGCTTGGAGCAAGGGTATAATTCACCCCTCCACTTT. As protein: CASSLEQGYNSPLHF. The chain recombines TRBV5-8 with TRBJ1-6; D remains unclear. Trimming pared 0 bases from V and 4 bases from J, leaving 8 bases between. CDR1 and CDR2 (germline): SGHTS, YDEGEE. The CDR3 is 15 residues long. The full variable domain, in which reference TRBV5-8 and TRBJ1-6 provide the parts outside the CDR3, is EAGVTQSPTHLIKTRGQQATLRCSPISGHTSVYWYQQALGLGLQFLLWYDEGEERNRGNFPPRFSGRQFPNYSSELNVNALELEDSALYLCASSLEQGYNSPLHFGNGTRLTVT.

This clone was found a few times. The chain carries TRBV6-5 and TRBJ2-7; 13 bases align to TRBD2. Losses at the gene ends were 6 bases for V and 3 bases for J; bases not matched to a gene: 2. Germline CDR1 and CDR2: MNHEY and SVGAGI. The CDR3 has 14 amino acids. The CDR3 loop is CASRGLAGLYEQYF. The CDR3 DNA follows: TGTGCCAGCAGGGGACTAGCGGGACTCTACGAGCAGTACTTC.

The chain links TRBV9 to TRBJ2-1; 7 bases are shared with TRBD2. The germline V gene has CDR1 SGDLS and CDR2 YYNGEE. J lost 6 bases, V lost 4 bases, and 1 base had no gene match. This CDR3 is built from 12 residues. The CDR3 sequence is CASSPSGNEQFF. CDR3 sequence (DNA): TGTGCCAGCAGCCCTAGCGGCAATGAGCAGTTCTTC.

This chain connects TRBV6-2 or TRBV6-3 to TRBJ2-7; D unresolved. Germline assignment: CDR1 MNHEY and CDR2 SVGEGT. The V end was cut by 6 bases, the J end by 0 bases, with 12 bases between. The CDR3 sequence is 14 residues long. CDR3 in amino acids: CASSPLGPSYEQYF. The CDR3, as DNA: TGTGCCAGCAGCCCACTGGGTCCCTCCTACGAGCAGTACTTC.

This clone is a singleton in its sample. The V gene is TRBV13, the J gene TRBJ2-2; TRBD2 matches 8 bases. Losses at the gene ends were 4 bases for V and 5 bases for J; bases not matched to a gene: 9. This CDR3 is built from 16 residues. Germline V gene data show CDR1 as PRHDT and CDR2 as FYEKMQ (reference sequence). CDR3 sequence: CASSSTSGPVTGELFF. The CDR3, as DNA: TGTGCCAGCAGCTCCACTAGCGGCCCCGTGACCGGGGAGCTGTTTTTT.

This clone has just a few counts. The chain employs TRBV5-1 and TRBJ2-7, with a weak D call TRBD2 (7 bases). The CDR3 is 15 residues long. Trimming cost V 5 bases and J 0 bases, with 15 bases left between them. From germline, CDR1 is SGHRS and CDR2 YFSETQ. CDR3 residues: CASRPGGPFSYEQYF. The CDR3, as DNA: TGCGCCAGCAGGCCCGGGGGGCCGTTCTCCTACGAGCAGTACTTC.

The chain has TRBV6-2 or TRBV6-3 and TRBJ2-3, with 8 bases aligning to TRBD1. The CDR3 is 16 residues long. V lost 0 bases, J lost 3 bases, and 5 bases stayed unmatched. Germline lookup yields CDR1 MNHEY and CDR2 SVGEGT. The CDR3 region has the DNA TGTGCCAGCAGTTACTCGAGACAGGGGAGAACAGATACGCAGTATTTT. This gives the protein CASSYSRQGRTDTQYF.

As to this clone: One junction end disagrees with the germline gene, perhaps due to a read error. The chain combines TRBV30 with TRBJ2-7; D not resolved. The CDR3 runs 11 residues. The germline V gene encodes CDR1 GTSNPN and CDR2 SVGIG (reference sequence). The CDR3 DNA sequence: TGTGCCTGGAGTCAACAGAACTTAGTGGGGTTC. Translated: CAWSQQNLVGF.

A single count supports this clone. The chain links TRBV11-2 to TRBJ1-1; perhaps TRBD1 as D (5 bases). The CDR3 is 17 amino acids. V was trimmed by 5 bases and J by 4 bases, leaving 23 bases between them. Germline CDR1 reads SGHAT; CDR2 reads FQNNGV. The CDR3 spells CASSPFGYGGRGTEAFF. In DNA form, the CDR3 reads TGTGCCAGCAGCCCATTCGGGTATGGGGGTAGAGGCACTGAAGCTTTCTTT.

V is TRBV18 and J is TRBJ2-1; 8 bases agree with TRBD1. The CDR3 extends over 14 amino acids. V shed 4 bases and J 6 bases; nucleotides not matched to a gene: 5. CDR1 and CDR2 from the germline V gene are KGHSH and LQKENI. The CDR3 DNA sequence: TGTGCCAGCTCACTCCTGGACAGGGCCAATGAGCAGTTCTTC. Its translation is CASSLLDRANEQFF.

This chain joins TRBV30 and TRBJ2-7, with 15 bases fitting TRBD2. Germline CDR1 is GTSNPN and CDR2 is SVGIG (reference sequence). V lost 3 bases to trimming and J lost 5 bases; unmatched junction nucleotides: 2. CDR3 length: 14 residues. The CDR3 loop reads CAWRGLAGGDEQYF. The CDR3 region has the DNA TGTGCCTGGAGGGGACTAGCGGGAGGAGACGAGCAGTACTTC. The full variable domain, completed using reference TRBV30 and TRBJ2-7, is SQTIHQWPATLVQPVGSPLSLECTVEGTSNPNLYWYRQAAGRGLQLLFYSVGIGQISSEVPQNLSASRPQDRQFILSSKKLLLSDSGFYLCAWRGLAGGDEQYFGPGTRLTVT.

The chain joins TRBV29-1 to TRBJ2-2; the D is unclear. The CDR3 is made up of 14 amino acids. CDR1 SQVTM and CDR2 ANQGSEA come from the germline V gene. Trimming took 7 bases from V and 6 from J, leaving 18 bases between them. The CDR3 loop is CSGRTTLAAGELFF. CDR3 DNA sequence: TGCAGCGGTAGGACCACCCTTGCTGCCGGGGAGCTGTTTTTT.

This clone occurred once. The rearrangement uses TRBV19 and TRBJ2-1, with 8 bases aligning to TRBD2. J gave up 2 bases and V 7 bases, and 7 bases lay outside the gene matches. Looked up from germline, CDR1 is LNHDA and CDR2 is SQIVND (reference sequence). This CDR3 is 15 amino acids long. Written as DNA, the CDR3 is TGTGCCAGTACCGAACGGGGGGGACCCTACAATGAGCAGTTCTTC. Its translation: CASTERGGPYNEQFF. The entire variable domain, with the rest obtained from reference TRBV19 and TRBJ2-1, is as follows: DGGITQSPKYLFRKEGQNVTLSCEQNLNHDAMYWYRQDPGQGLRLIYYSQIVNDFQKGDIAEGYSVSREKKESFPLTVTSAQKNPTAFYLCASTERGGPYNEQFFGPGTRLTVL.

The chain combines TRBV5-1 with TRBJ2-3; no firm D call. This CDR3 is 15 amino acids long. Germline loops: CDR1 SGHRS, CDR2 YFSETQ. V was clipped by 0 bases and J by 3 bases, with 11 bases between them. The CDR3 is CASSLVGERTDTQYF. CDR3 sequence (DNA): TGCGCCAGCAGCTTGGTGGGCGAGAGGACAGATACGCAGTATTTT.

The chain uses TRBV25-1 and TRBJ2-3; D remains ambiguous. This CDR3 contains 14 residues. V lost 2 bases and J 1 base, leaving 7 bases between the germline ends. From germline, CDR1 is MGHDK and CDR2 SYGVNS. The CDR3 sequence is CASSELRGTDTQYF. Here the CDR3 DNA reads TGTGCCAGCAGTGAACTCCGGGGCACAGATACGCAGTATTTT.

This chain links TRBV30 with TRBJ2-1, with D hard to call. The germline gives CDR1 GTSNPN, CDR2 SVGIG (reference sequence). The CDR3 loop spans 14 amino acids. V dropped 0 bases and J dropped 5 bases, with 11 bases sitting between them. The CDR3 sequence is CAWSVGSTNNEQFF. DNA of the CDR3: TGTGCCTGGAGTGTTGGGTCCACGAACAATGAGCAGTTCTTC.

CDR3 DNA: TGTGCCAGCAGCTTAGATGTCTCTGGAAACACCATATATTTT. Protein product: CASSLDVSGNTIYF. The chain recombines TRBV7-8 with TRBJ1-3; D is ambiguous. V lost 1 base and J lost 0, with 4 bases in between. The CDR3 runs 14 residues. Germline loops: CDR1 SGHVS, CDR2 FQNEAQ.

The DNA for the CDR3 is TGTGCCATCAGTGCGACGGGGACGAATCAGCCCCAGCATTTT. Protein product: CAISATGTNQPQHF. The rearrangement joins TRBV10-3 to TRBJ1-5; possibly TRBD1 for D (5 bases). The CDR3 has 14 residues. Deletions cut 4 bases from V and 4 bases from J, with 11 bases between. Germline values: CDR1 ENHRY, CDR2 SYGVKD.

This rearrangement joins TRBV2 to TRBJ2-1, with D perhaps TRBD2 (5 bases). Germline-derived CDR1 and CDR2 are SNHLY and FYNNEI. The V end was cut by 9 bases, the J end by 1 base, with 10 bases between. This CDR3 has 13 amino acids. As DNA, the CDR3 is TGTGCCAGACAGCGGCCGTCCTACAATGAGCAGTTCTTC. Translation gives CARQRPSYNEQFF. The variable domain in full, completed from reference TRBV2 and TRBJ2-1, reads EPEVTQTPSHQVTQMGQEVILRCVPISNHLYFYWYRQILGQKVEFLVSFYNNEISEKSEIFDDQFSVERPDGSNFTLKIRSTKLEDSAMYFCARQRPSYNEQFFGPGTRLTVL.

The genes are TRBV18 and TRBJ1-2; 7 bases fit TRBD1. From germline, CDR1 is KGHSH and CDR2 LQKENI. The V and J ends lost 6 bases and 8 bases, in that order; junction bases with no gene match: 15. The CDR3 loop spans 15 amino acids. The CDR3 region has the DNA TGTGCCAGCTCCCTCCACACGACAGGGAGTGGCGGCTACACCTTC. This codes for CASSLHTTGSGGYTF.

The chain uses TRBV7-2 and TRBJ2-3, with 14 positions matching TRBD2. The trim removed 5 bases at V and 3 bases at J, leaving 13 bases unmatched. The CDR3 length is 19 residues. The V gene's germline CDR1 is SGHTA and CDR2 FQGNSA. The CDR3 nucleotides read TGTGCCAGCAGCCTAGAGATGGGGACTAGCGGGAGATGGACAGATACGCAGTATTTT. As protein: CASSLEMGTSGRWTDTQYF.

The chain is built from TRBV28 and TRBJ2-7; 8 bases are shared with TRBD1. Germline CDR1 is MDHEN and CDR2 is SYDVKM. This CDR3 has 16 residues. The ends lost 6 bases at V and 2 bases at J; junction bases unmatched: 12. The CDR3: CASRTPGTGPTYEQYF. The CDR3 DNA follows: TGTGCCAGCAGGACCCCCGGGACAGGACCGACCTACGAGCAGTACTTC.

This chain uses TRBV3-1 (or the pseudogene TRBV3-2) with TRBJ2-6; 7 bases line up with TRBD2. J gave up 1 base and V 2 bases, and 5 bases lay outside the gene matches. CDR1 and CDR2 (germline): LGHDT, YNNKEL (reference sequence). This CDR3 contains 17 residues. The DNA of the CDR3 is TGTGCCAGCAGCCAACCCCCAGCGGGATCTGGGGCCAACGTCCTGACTTTC. Its protein product is CASSQPPAGSGANVLTF.

The rearrangement uses TRBV7-8 and TRBJ2-1; D gene uncertain. V shed 1 base and J shed 0 bases, with 10 bases lying between them. This CDR3 has 16 amino acids. Germline V lookup: CDR1 SGHVS, CDR2 FQNEAQ. The chain's CDR3 is CASSLVVWSSYNEQFF. The CDR3, as DNA: TGTGCCAGCAGCTTAGTGGTTTGGTCCTCCTACAATGAGCAGTTCTTC.

V usage is TRBV9 and J usage is TRBJ1-1; the D gene is possibly TRBD1 (5 bases). CDR1 SGDLS and CDR2 YYNGEE come from the germline V gene. The CDR3 consists of 16 residues. Trimming removed 4 bases at V and 6 bases at J, with 22 bases between. CDR3 in amino acids: CASSPEQVMGLSEAFF. CDR3 in DNA: TGTGCCAGCAGCCCAGAACAGGTGATGGGGTTGTCTGAAGCTTTCTTT.

V gene TRBV25-1 combines with J gene TRBJ1-1; no clear D gene. The CDR3 totals 13 residues. Germline lookup yields CDR1 MGHDK and CDR2 SYGVNS. V was trimmed by 6 bases and J by 1 base, leaving 9 bases between them. This CDR3 is CASSQFRNTEAFF. The CDR3 nucleotides are TGTGCCAGCAGCCAGTTCAGGAACACTGAAGCTTTCTTT.

The chain carries TRBV12-5 and TRBJ2-1; 9 nucleotides match TRBD2. Germline V CDR1 and CDR2: LGHNT, FRNRAP. The CDR3 spans 19 residues. V dropped 3 bases and J dropped 0; count of bases not matched to a gene: 12. CDR3 loop: CASGFLSSGNSHSYNEQFF. In DNA form, the CDR3 reads TGTGCTAGTGGTTTTCTTTCTAGCGGGAACAGCCACTCCTACAATGAGCAGTTCTTC.

This clone was detected a few times. The chain joins TRBV14 to TRBJ2-3; 10 nucleotides align to TRBD1. This CDR3 has 23 amino acids. J gave up 2 bases and V 3 bases, and 26 bases lay outside the gene matches. Looked up from germline, CDR1 is SGHDN and CDR2 is FVKESK. In DNA, the CDR3 is TGTGCCAGCAGCCAGGCCGGGACAGGGGACCCGCCGCCCCACTTAGCGCACACAGATACGCAGTATTTT. The encoded protein is CASSQAGTGDPPPHLAHTDTQYF. The variable domain in full, with the rest retrieved from reference TRBV14 and TRBJ2-3, is EAGVTQFPSHSVIEKGQTVTLRCDPISGHDNLYWYRRVMGKEIKFLLHFVKESKQDESGMPNNRFLAERTGGTYSTLKVQPAELEDSGVYFCASSQAGTGDPPPHLAHTDTQYFGPGTRLTVL.

The chain joins TRBV5-5 to TRBJ2-2, with 7 bases aligning to TRBD1. Germline CDR1 and CDR2: SGHKS and YYEKEE (reference sequence). The CDR3 consists of 14 residues. V shed 3 bases and J 3 bases; nucleotides not matched to a gene: 2. CDR3 protein: CASSSGQHTGELFF. CDR3 sequence (DNA): TGTGCCAGCAGCTCGGGACAGCACACCGGGGAGCTGTTTTTT.

The chain couples TRBV7-8 to TRBJ2-3, with D unresolved. V dropped 0 bases and J dropped 2 bases, with 3 bases sitting between them. This CDR3 is built from 13 residues. The V gene's germline CDR1 is SGHVS and CDR2 FQNEAQ. In DNA form, the CDR3 reads TGTGCCAGCAGCTTAGCGCACACAGATACGCAGTATTTT. This sequence encodes CASSLAHTDTQYF.

The chain carries TRBV7-2 and TRBJ2-1, with TRBD2 matching 8 bases. The CDR3 is 14 amino acids. Trimming at V came to 3 bases and at J to 6 bases, leaving 4 bases not matched to a gene. Germline V gene lookup returns CDR1 SGHTA and CDR2 FQGNSA. The CDR3 bases are TGTGCCAGCAGCTTGATAACTAGCGGCAATGAGCAGTTCTTC. Its protein is CASSLITSGNEQFF.